The present T cell receptor (beta chain) was sequenced within a study of identical twins. Study outcomes and limitations: These conclusions were based on statistical analysis (cross-sectional, not following the same donors). Twins' excess sharing was less marked for out-of-frame beta sequences.

TCRdb analysed the 5' RACE reads with MiXCR anew, one entry per CDR3 protein. The sample contains about 210,000 distinct CDR3 sequences, less than 10% of which appear only once. Germline loops: CDR1 LNHDA, CDR2 SQIVND (reference sequence). The CDR3 covers 13 residues. After removal of 5 bases from V and 10 bases from J, the junction contained 7 bases not matched to a gene. In the case of this clonotype: The antigen remains undetermined.

Sequencing input: memory (CD45RO+) T cells sorted from blood. The chain has TRBV19 and TRBJ2-1, with 8 bases aligning to TRBD1. This receptor was identified in a woman aged 18 to 35 in good health. This chain's CDR3 is CASSEDRAGEQFF. CDR3 bases: TGTGCCAGTAGTGAGGACAGGGCGGGGGAGCAGTTCTTC.